The T cell receptor (beta chain) under discussion was sequenced for a study of blood T cell repertoires in COVID-19. Study details: Acute and convalescent COVID-19 specimens originated in the United States, Italy and Spain. T cells, B-cell-depleted T cells, or PBMCs provided the cDNA or gDNA that served as material.

Clones were sequenced by immunoSEQ multiplex PCR, and TCRdb holds only the in-frame ones, with some missing. Altogether about 85,000 clones are present, almost 90% being singletons, with the ten largest covering approximately 5%. This CDR3 spans 14 amino acids. Losses at the gene ends were 1 base for V and 7 bases for J; bases not matched to a gene: 3. Germline V gene sequence: CDR1 SGHDN, CDR2 FVKESK. The chain links TRBV14 to TRBJ1-2, with TRBD1 matching over 10 bases. The receptor comes from a woman aged 80 or over with acute or convalescent COVID-19. Sequencing was carried out using peripheral blood. The CDR3 is CASSQVDRGLGYTF. The CDR3 DNA follows: TGTGCCAGCAGCCAAGTTGACAGGGGGCTTGGCTACACCTTC.